Below are 18 T cell receptor beta chains sequenced from a single sample in a study of graft-versus-host responses after intestinal transplantation. These receptors have no known antigen. The table came from immunoSEQ multiplex PCR; TCRdb's copy has only in-frame clones and leaves some out. The table includes some 120,000 clones, roughly nine tenths detected once. The material was unstimulated CD4+ T cells sorted from spleen or lymph node cells, obtained before intestinal transplant. The receptor source for this set is a human donor who received an intestinal transplant.

The V call is TRBV15, the J call TRBJ2-7; no reliable D call. The CDR3 spans 15 residues. The V gene's germline CDR1 is LNHNV and CDR2 YYDKDF (reference sequence). V was clipped by 6 bases and J by 2 bases, with 17 bases between them. This CDR3 is CATSYAANPTYEQYF. Here the CDR3 DNA reads TGTGCCACCAGTTATGCCGCCAACCCTACCTACGAGCAGTACTTC.

The J gene is TRBJ1-1, the V gene TRBV7-8; D might be TRBD1 (5 bases). The CDR3 runs 15 residues. V lost 1 base, J lost 4 bases, and 13 bases lay in between. Germline CDR1 reads SGHVS; CDR2 reads FQNEAQ. The CDR3 bases are TGTGCCAGCAGCTTAGAGGCAGGGAGGGGCACTGAAGCTTTCTTT. Translation gives CASSLEAGRGTEAFF.

The chain uses TRBV6-5 and TRBJ1-1; TRBD1 agrees at 10 bases. Per the germline V gene, CDR1 is MNHEY and CDR2 is SVGAGI. The V gene end was trimmed by 0 bases and the J gene end by 4 bases; junction bases not matched to a gene: 2. CDR3 length equals 15 residues. In DNA form, the CDR3 reads TGTGCCAGCAGTTACTCGGGACAGGGGCTCACTGAAGCTTTCTTT. This gives the protein CASSYSGQGLTEAFF.

The gene calls are TRBV2 and TRBJ1-3; D ambiguous. With 6 bases removed from V and 1 base from J, the gap between germline ends came to 7 bases. From germline, CDR1 is SNHLY and CDR2 FYNNEI. The CDR3 is 13 amino acids. CDR3 sequence: CASSTRSGNTIYF. CDR3 DNA sequence: TGTGCCAGCAGCACTAGATCTGGAAACACCATATATTTT.

This clone has just a few counts. The chain joins TRBV14 to TRBJ1-1; 11 bases align to TRBD1. Germline V lookup: CDR1 SGHDN, CDR2 FVKESK. V lost 3 bases, J lost 10 bases, and 4 bases stayed unmatched. This CDR3 contains 13 residues. The CDR3 sequence: CASSQDRGLLAFF. The CDR3 region has the DNA TGTGCCAGCAGCCAGGACAGGGGGCTATTAGCTTTCTTT.

This chain joins TRBV6-5 and TRBJ2-3; D perhaps matches TRBD2 (5 bases). The germline V and J ends were trimmed by 8 bases and 2 bases, with 8 bases remaining between them. The CDR3 runs 12 residues. The germline gives CDR1 MNHEY, CDR2 SVGAGI. CDR3 sequence: CASGSFTDTQYF. CDR3 DNA sequence: TGTGCCAGCGGGAGTTTCACAGATACGCAGTATTTT.

This chain connects TRBV27 to TRBJ2-1, with D possibly matching TRBD2 (5 bases). V shed 1 base and J shed 0 bases, with 7 bases lying between them. CDR1 and CDR2 from the germline V gene are MNHEY and SMNVEV (reference sequence). CDR3 length: 15 residues. The CDR3: CASSLWGVSYNEQFF. CDR3 DNA: TGTGCCAGCAGTTTATGGGGAGTCTCCTACAATGAGCAGTTCTTC.

The chain has TRBV7-9 and TRBJ1-1; D gene ambiguous. CDR3 length: 15 amino acids. Trimming took off 3 bases at V and 2 bases at J, with 13 bases between the two ends. CDR1 SEHNR and CDR2 FQNEAQ come from the germline V gene (reference sequence). In DNA, the CDR3 is TGTGCCAGCAGCTTGCACGGACTGATTAACACTGAAGCTTTCTTT. It yields the protein CASSLHGLINTEAFF.

The CDR3 spells CASSPPGHPYEQYF. CDR3 sequence (DNA): TGTGCCAGCTCACCACCGGGACATCCCTACGAGCAGTACTTC. The chain couples TRBV18 to TRBJ2-7; a weak D match, TRBD1 (6 bases). In germline, CDR1 is KGHSH, CDR2 LQKENI. V was shortened by 0 bases and J by 2 bases, with 8 bases between the two germline ends. This CDR3 has 14 amino acids.

The V gene is TRBV27, the J gene TRBJ1-4; 7 nucleotides agree with TRBD1. The CDR3 is 14 residues long. Germline V gene data show CDR1 as MNHEY and CDR2 as SMNVEV (reference sequence). Losses at the gene ends were 10 bases for V and 4 bases for J; bases not matched to a gene: 9. CDR3 protein: CATRRGQLNEKLFF. For the CDR3, the DNA is TGTGCCACCCGACGGGGACAGCTTAATGAAAAACTGTTTTTT.

CDR3 DNA: TGTGCCAGCAGTACTTTCCCAGCGGGCGATACGCAGTATTTT. This gives the protein CASSTFPAGDTQYF. V and J are TRBV27 and TRBJ2-3; D possibly corresponds to TRBD2 (6 bases). CDR3 length: 14 amino acids. The germline V gene encodes CDR1 MNHEY and CDR2 SMNVEV (reference sequence). Trimming took off 5 bases at V and 6 bases at J, with 15 bases between the two ends.

The V call is TRBV7-2, the J call TRBJ2-2; TRBD2 aligns across 8 bases. Germline values: CDR1 SGHTA, CDR2 FQGNSA. The CDR3 loop spans 16 amino acids. V lost 8 bases and J lost 6; bases outside the gene matches: 14. The CDR3 spells CASGSPTSEKAGELFF. The CDR3 nucleotides read TGTGCCAGCGGGTCCCCGACTAGCGAGAAGGCCGGGGAGCTGTTTTTT.

V gene TRBV7-8 combines with J gene TRBJ2-3; 9 positions agree with TRBD1. CDR3 length: 15 amino acids. V lost 4 bases, J lost 5 bases, and 7 bases stayed unmatched. The germline V gene encodes CDR1 SGHVS and CDR2 FQNEAQ. DNA of the CDR3: TGTGCCAGCAGCTACCGGACAGGGGCTGGAGATACGCAGTATTTT. It encodes CASSYRTGAGDTQYF.

CDR3 protein: CASSLVAGPSEAFF. The CDR3 DNA is TGTGCCAGCAGCTTAGTAGCTGGCCCCTCCGAAGCTTTCTTT. This chain connects TRBV7-6 to TRBJ1-1; D is unresolved. V lost 1 base to trimming and J lost 8 bases, with 14 bases between them. CDR3 size: 14 residues. Germline CDR1 SGHVS, CDR2 FNYEAQ.

The rearrangement uses TRBV5-1 and TRBJ2-7; 8 bases line up with TRBD1. Germline V lookup: CDR1 SGHRS, CDR2 YFSETQ. This CDR3 spans 16 amino acids. Losses at the gene ends were 4 bases for V and 4 bases for J; bases not matched to a gene: 13. The CDR3 spells CASSLRDRNRVYEQYF. CDR3 bases: TGCGCCAGCAGCCTCCGGGACAGGAACCGTGTTTACGAGCAGTACTTC.

This chain uses TRBV27 with TRBJ2-7; possible D gene TRBD2, 6 bases. This CDR3 has 15 residues. CDR1 and CDR2 (germline): MNHEY, SMNVEV (reference sequence). The germline V and J ends were trimmed by 1 base and 1 base, with 11 bases remaining between them. The CDR3 DNA reads TGTGCCAGCAGTTTATGGACGGGGGTGTCCTACGAGCAGTACTTC. Protein sequence: CASSLWTGVSYEQYF.

The chain recombines TRBV2 with TRBJ1-1, with unresolved D. V gave up 6 bases and J gave up 1 base, with 9 bases separating them. The germline V gene has CDR1 SNHLY and CDR2 FYNNEI. The CDR3 length is 13 residues. The chain's CDR3 is CASRDISNTEAFF. The CDR3 DNA follows: TGTGCCAGCAGAGACATTTCGAACACTGAAGCTTTCTTT.

This sequence joins TRBV19 and TRBJ2-7; TRBD2 agrees at 7 bases. CDR1 LNHDA and CDR2 SQIVND come from the germline V gene (reference sequence). The CDR3 spans 14 residues. V gave up 10 bases and J gave up 4 bases; unmatched junction bases: 13. This CDR3 reads CATRTGAGIYEQYF. CDR3 sequence (DNA): TGTGCCACAAGGACCGGAGCGGGGATTTACGAGCAGTACTTC. The entire variable domain, with the rest obtained from reference TRBV19 and TRBJ2-7, is as follows: DGGITQSPKYLFRKEGQNVTLSCEQNLNHDAMYWYRQDPGQGLRLIYYSQIVNDFQKGDIAEGYSVSREKKESFPLTVTSAQKNPTAFYLCATRTGAGIYEQYFGPGTRLTVT.